The present T cell receptor beta chain was sequenced within a study of T cell repertoires in cytomegalovirus infection. Study-wide context: Public signatures in TCR beta pointed to CMV infection and matching HLA type.

Each CDR3 protein is one row after TCRdb ran MiXCR on the reads. The sample shows 230,000 or so distinct CDR3 sequences, about 18% of them seen only once. The sample taken for sequencing was CD8+ T cells from PBMCs. The source of this sequence is a human donor in good health (CMV status not recorded). Some clones in this sample may be carry-over from other donors' samples.

CDR3 sequence (DNA): TGTGCCAGCAGTATCCCCCCGCGCAATGAGCAGTTCTTC. Its protein product is CASSIPPRNEQFF. The chain has TRBV6-8 and TRBJ2-1; D is unclear. Per the germline V gene, CDR1 is MNHGY and CDR2 is SAAAGT. V gave up 5 bases and J gave up 6 bases, with 11 bases separating them. The CDR3 covers 13 residues.